This TCR beta chain is from a study of response to subunit inactivated influenza vaccine. TCRdb processed the RT-PCR reads anew with MiXCR; each CDR3 protein has one entry. The data show around 710,000 distinct CDR3 sequences, with about 15% seen just once and 6% to 7% held by the top ten. In germline, CDR1 is SQVTM, CDR2 ANQGSEA. This CDR3 contains 16 residues. The J segment lost 0 bases and the V segment lost 4 bases, leaving 5 bases of the junction unmatched. Study conclusions and caveats: Authors suggested each seasonal flu vaccination may recruit only limited numbers of new T cells.

A note on this clonotype: Antigen specificity is unknown.

The clonotype was recovered from a man aged 45 to 65 who received an inactivated influenza vaccine. Sample: PBMCs from blood, taken around two weeks before vaccination. This sequence joins TRBV29-1 and TRBJ2-1; 11 bases agree with TRBD2. In nucleotides, the CDR3 is TGCAGCGTTGGAGGAACTAGCGGGAGCTCCTACAATGAGCAGTTCTTC. Protein product: CSVGGTSGSSYNEQFF.